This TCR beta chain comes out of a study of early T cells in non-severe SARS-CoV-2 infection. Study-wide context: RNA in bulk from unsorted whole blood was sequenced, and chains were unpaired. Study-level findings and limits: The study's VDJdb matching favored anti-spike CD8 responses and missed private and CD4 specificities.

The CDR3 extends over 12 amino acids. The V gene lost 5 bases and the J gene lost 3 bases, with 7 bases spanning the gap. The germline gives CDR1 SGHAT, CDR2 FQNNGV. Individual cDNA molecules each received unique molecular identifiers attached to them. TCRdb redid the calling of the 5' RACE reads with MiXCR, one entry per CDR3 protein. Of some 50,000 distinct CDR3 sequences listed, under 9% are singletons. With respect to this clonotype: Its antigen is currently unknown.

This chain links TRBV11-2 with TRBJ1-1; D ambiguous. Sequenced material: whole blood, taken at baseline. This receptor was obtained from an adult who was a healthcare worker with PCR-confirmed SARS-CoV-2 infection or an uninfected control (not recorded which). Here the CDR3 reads CASSTGYTEAFF. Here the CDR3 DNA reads TGTGCCAGCAGCACTGGGTACACTGAAGCTTTCTTT.